The TCR beta chain described here comes from a study of T cells in Graves' hyperthyroidism and ophthalmopathy. Overall study context: The authors collected peripheral blood at initial diagnosis, before any treatment. Study-wide results and limits: Blood held most thyroid clonotypes expanded above 0.001 frequency.

CDR3 length: 15 amino acids. Germline V gives CDR1 MNHNS, CDR2 SASEGT. V was pared by 4 bases and J by 8 bases, with 17 bases between. Amplification targeted TCR beta CDR3 regions from RNA transcripts. Primed by the HTBI set, a first-round RT-PCR was run on the TCR CDR3. TCRdb reprocessed the multiplex PCR reads with MiXCR, giving one entry per CDR3 protein. The data contain hundreds of thousands of distinct CDR3 sequences, around 15% of them singletons. Remarks on this clonotype: Its cognate antigen is unknown.

V is TRBV6-1 and J is TRBJ1-4, with unresolved D. This sequence originates from a woman younger than 35 with Graves' hyperthyroidism. Material: blood. The CDR3 loop is CASSVQTPAGEKLFF. CDR3 nucleotides: TGTGCCAGCAGTGTACAGACTCCAGCAGGAGAAAAACTGTTTTTT.